One sample yielded the 9 T cell receptor beta chains listed below, sequenced in a study of cytomegalovirus exposure and HLA in healthy donors listed by TCRdb under 2017. The library was produced with the immunoSEQ multiplex PCR assay. Held by TCRdb, this immuneACCESS table contains in-frame sequences only and omits some clones. Under half of the omission traces to an unresolved V gene where checked; the cause of the rest is unknown. The sample has around 300,000 clones on record, 87% of them singletons. Jointly, the top ten make up approximately 1.2% of the sample. What was sequenced was PBMCs. The receptors derive from a woman aged 25-40 years in good health and CMV-seropositive.

This clone was detected only a few times. The V gene is TRBV6-1, the J gene TRBJ2-7, with a weak D call TRBD2 (7 bases). The CDR3 consists of 13 residues. Germline values: CDR1 MNHNS, CDR2 SASEGT. V was clipped by 7 bases and J by 4 bases, with 14 bases between them. This CDR3 is CASTPRGGYEQYF. The CDR3 nucleotides are TGTGCCAGCACCCCGAGGGGGGGGTACGAGCAGTACTTC.

The rearrangement uses TRBV28 and TRBJ1-5, with D unclear. Germline V gene lookup returns CDR1 MDHEN and CDR2 SYDVKM. The CDR3 extends over 13 amino acids. V lost 2 bases and J lost 2, with 4 bases in between. CDR3 sequence reads: CASSLVGNQPQHF. CDR3 DNA: TGTGCCAGCAGTTTAGTGGGCAATCAGCCCCAGCATTTT. The whole variable domain, remainder taken from reference TRBV28 and TRBJ1-5, is DVKVTQSSRYLVKRTGEKVFLECVQDMDHENMFWYRQDPGLGLRLIYFSYDVKMKEKGDIPEGYSVSREKKERFSLILESASTNQTSMYLCASSLVGNQPQHFGDGTRLSIL.

The V gene is TRBV7-8, the J gene TRBJ1-5, with a weak D call TRBD1 (6 bases). The CDR3 length is 14 residues. The ends were cut back, 1 base at V and 7 bases at J, with 11 bases in the middle. Germline CDR1 SGHVS, CDR2 FQNEAQ. The CDR3 sequence is CASSLDRDGQPQHF. CDR3 coding DNA: TGTGCCAGCAGCTTAGACAGGGACGGGCAGCCCCAGCATTTT.

This clone appeared once. The rearrangement links TRBV4-2 to TRBJ1-2; the D gene is possibly TRBD1 (6 bases). Trimming stripped 0 bases from V and 7 bases from J, with 12 bases between. The CDR3 has 14 amino acids. Germline V gene lookup returns CDR1 LGHNA and CDR2 YNFKEQ. CDR3 sequence reads: CASSQDTLQGGYTF. The CDR3 coding sequence is TGTGCCAGCAGCCAAGACACCCTACAGGGTGGCTACACCTTC.

This clone was seen just once. This sequence joins TRBV5-1 and TRBJ2-7; TRBD1 or TRBD2 may be the D gene (6 bases each). Trimming cost V 4 bases and J 7 bases, with 21 bases left between them. This CDR3 has 15 amino acids. Germline V gives CDR1 SGHRS, CDR2 YFSETQ. The CDR3 region has the DNA TGCGCCAGCAGCGGACAGTGGGGGGCCTCTGAAGAGCAGTACTTC. It specifies CASSGQWGASEEQYF.

This chain uses TRBV28 with TRBJ1-5; D unresolved. The CDR3 contains 12 residues. Germline V gives CDR1 MDHEN, CDR2 SYDVKM. V lost 6 bases to trimming and J lost 5 bases, with 8 bases between them. CDR3 nucleotide sequence: TGTGCCAGCAGCCATACGGATCAGCCCCAGCATTTT. It translates to CASSHTDQPQHF.

This chain connects TRBV9 to TRBJ2-1; D is uncertain. CDR3 length: 14 amino acids. V dropped 0 bases and J dropped 7 bases, with 11 bases sitting between them. Germline V gene sequence: CDR1 SGDLS, CDR2 YYNGEE. The CDR3 loop reads CASSVAILGNEQFF. In DNA, the CDR3 is TGTGCCAGCAGCGTAGCTATTCTGGGGAATGAGCAGTTCTTC.

The chain has TRBV30 and TRBJ2-3; tentative D call: TRBD2 (6 bases). This CDR3 is 13 amino acids long. Germline V gives CDR1 GTSNPN, CDR2 SVGIG (reference sequence). V shed 2 bases and J shed 4 bases, with 10 bases lying between them. CDR3 nucleotides: TGTGCCTGGAGTTCGGAGGGCGCAGATACGCAGTATTTT. Protein product: CAWSSEGADTQYF.

V is TRBV5-4 and J is TRBJ2-7; D unclear. CDR1 and CDR2 (germline): SGHNT, YYREEE (reference sequence). CDR3 length: 15 amino acids. V dropped 1 base and J dropped 4 bases, with 15 bases sitting between them. The CDR3 sequence is CASSLFYSPRYEQYF. The CDR3 DNA sequence: TGTGCCAGCAGCTTGTTTTACAGTCCAAGGTACGAGCAGTACTTC.